Below, 20 T cell receptor beta chains from the same sample are listed, as sequenced in a study of PD-1 blockade in classical Hodgkin lymphoma. Measured with immunoSEQ multiplex PCR; TCRdb has only the in-frame clones, and not every one. The sample lists roughly 41,000 clones; roughly 69% were seen once. Time point: cycle 4 day 1 (C4D1), after more than five weeks of nivolumab. There was relapse after autologous stem cell transplantation in every patient, and there was variation in brentuximab vedotin exposure. The source was peripheral blood mononuclear cells (PBMCs), collected before the fourth cycle of nivolumab. Receptors originate from a human donor with classical Hodgkin lymphoma.

CDR3 protein: CASSRGSHTDTQYF. The CDR3 region has the DNA TGTGCCAGCAGTCGGGGTTCCCACACAGATACGCAGTATTTT. The rearrangement uses TRBV7-2 and TRBJ2-3; D is perhaps TRBD2 (5 bases). Germline V gene sequence: CDR1 SGHTA, CDR2 FQGNSA. CDR3 length: 14 amino acids. Deletions cut 6 bases from V and 2 bases from J, with 12 bases between.

V and J are TRBV6-1 and TRBJ2-5; 7 bases map to TRBD1. With V trimmed by 6 bases and J by 5 bases, 6 bases remained unmatched. This CDR3 has 13 amino acids. The germline gives CDR1 MNHNS, CDR2 SASEGT. The CDR3 sequence: CASSPRGMETQYF. The CDR3, as DNA: TGTGCCAGCAGCCCCAGGGGGATGGAGACCCAGTACTTC.

The chain uses TRBV10-3 and TRBJ1-4; tentative D call: TRBD1 (6 bases). V was clipped by 0 bases and J by 3 bases, with 11 bases between them. Germline lookup yields CDR1 ENHRY and CDR2 SYGVKD. The CDR3 is 16 residues long. In DNA form, the CDR3 reads TGTGCCATCAGTGAGTCTTGGACAGCATCTAATGAAAAACTGTTTTTT. Protein sequence: CAISESWTASNEKLFF.

This chain uses TRBV5-6 with TRBJ1-2; D is undetermined. This CDR3 spans 12 amino acids. V was trimmed by 4 bases and J by 6 bases, leaving 10 bases between them. Per germline, CDR1 SGHDT and CDR2 YYEEEE. The CDR3 nucleotides are TGTGCCAGCAGCCCCCTTGGCGATGGCTACACCTTC. Translating gives CASSPLGDGYTF.

This clone was counted a few times. The chain recombines TRBV19 with TRBJ1-2; no firm D call. The V gene's germline CDR1 is LNHDA and CDR2 SQIVND (reference sequence). V lost 7 bases to trimming and J lost 4 bases, with 16 bases between them. This CDR3 region has 14 residues. The CDR3 reads CASKQRQTPYGYTF. CDR3 nucleotide sequence: TGTGCCAGTAAGCAACGGCAGACCCCCTATGGCTACACCTTC.

The chain combines TRBV10-1 with TRBJ2-1; the match to TRBD1 covers 7 bases. Germline trimming cut 3 bases from V and 7 bases from J; bases unmatched to any gene: 9. The CDR3 is 15 amino acids. Germline V gives CDR1 WNHNN, CDR2 SYGVQD (reference sequence). The CDR3 DNA sequence: TGCGCCAGCAGTGAAGGCCAGGGGGTTAAGAATGAGCAGTTCTTC. Its protein is CASSEGQGVKNEQFF.

This clone is a singleton in its sample. V gene TRBV5-6 combines with J gene TRBJ2-5, with D perhaps matching TRBD2 (6 bases). The J call may be mistaken, given a closer DNA end match to TRBJ2-7. There are 14 residues in the CDR3. Germline V gene data show CDR1 as SGHDT and CDR2 as YYEEEE. In DNA form, the CDR3 reads TGTGCCAGCAGCCACGGGGGAAACAACTACGAGCAGTACTTC. It encodes CASSHGGNNYEQYF.

The chain recombines TRBV6-1 with TRBJ2-7, with 8 positions matching TRBD1. CDR3 length equals 15 residues. V shed 3 bases, J shed 0 bases, and the junction held 4 bases outside the gene matches. CDR1 is MNHNS and CDR2 is SASEGT in the germline V gene. Here the CDR3 DNA reads TGTGCCAGCAGTGATGGACAGGGTGACTCCTACGAGCAGTACTTC. It translates to CASSDGQGDSYEQYF.

This clone came up once. This chain uses TRBV7-3 with TRBJ2-1, with 14 bases matching TRBD2. V was clipped by 4 bases and J by 4 bases; unmatched bases: 6. The CDR3 loop spans 17 amino acids. CDR1 and CDR2 (germline): SGHTA, FQGTGA. CDR3 protein: CASSSGLAGGRYNEQFF. The CDR3 DNA reads TGTGCCAGCAGCTCCGGACTAGCGGGGGGCCGTTACAATGAGCAGTTCTTC. Drawing the rest from reference TRBV7-3 and TRBJ2-1, the complete variable domain is GAGVSQTPSNKVTEKGKYVELRCDPISGHTALYWYRQSLGQGPEFLIYFQGTGAADDSGLPNDRFFAVRPEGSVSTLKIQRTERGDSAVYLCASSSGLAGGRYNEQFFGPGTRLTVL.

The chain couples TRBV11-2 to TRBJ2-1; D gene ambiguous. V lost 2 bases to trimming and J lost 9 bases, with 11 bases between them. This CDR3 has 13 residues. Germline assignment: CDR1 SGHAT and CDR2 FQNNGV. This CDR3 reads CASSLTPSFEQFF. The CDR3 region has the DNA TGTGCCAGCAGCTTAACGCCCAGTTTTGAGCAGTTCTTC.

The chain employs TRBV29-1 and TRBJ2-3; possibly TRBD2 for D (7 bases). The CDR3 runs 15 residues. CDR1 is SQVTM and CDR2 is ANQGSEA in the germline V gene. V was trimmed by 6 bases and J by 4 bases, leaving 20 bases between them. CDR3 sequence: CSVFGGPPPPDTQYF. CDR3 nucleotide sequence: TGCAGCGTCTTCGGGGGGCCTCCCCCCCCAGATACGCAGTATTTT.

J is TRBJ2-3 and V is TRBV7-9, with 7 bases fitting TRBD2. This CDR3 region has 17 residues. Germline CDR1 and CDR2: SEHNR and FQNEAQ (reference sequence). Trimming removed 5 bases from V and 4 bases from J; junction bases left unmatched: 15. The CDR3 nucleotides read TGTGCCAGCAGCCCATATTCGCCGAGCGGGGATGCAGATACGCAGTATTTT. It codes for CASSPYSPSGDADTQYF.

The J gene is TRBJ1-2, the V gene TRBV27, with D perhaps matching TRBD1 (6 bases). In germline, CDR1 is MNHEY, CDR2 SMNVEV (reference sequence). This CDR3 contains 15 residues. V was trimmed by 4 bases and J by 4 bases, leaving 16 bases between them. The CDR3 loop reads CASSSPGARIYGYTF. The CDR3, as DNA: TGTGCCAGCAGTTCCCCAGGGGCAAGGATCTATGGCTACACCTTC.

This clone was detected a few times. The rearrangement links TRBV5-1 to TRBJ2-3; a possible D gene is TRBD2 (8 bases). The germline V and J ends were trimmed by 4 bases and 5 bases, with 17 bases remaining between them. Germline V CDR1 and CDR2: SGHRS, YFSETQ. The length of the CDR3 is 15 residues. CDR3 DNA: TGCGCCAGCAGCCCCCGGGAGGGGGCTATAGATACGCAGTATTTT. Translation gives CASSPREGAIDTQYF.

The chain couples TRBV11-2 to TRBJ2-7; 15 nucleotides match TRBD2. CDR1 is SGHAT and CDR2 is FQNNGV in the germline V gene. The CDR3 length is 15 residues. The V and J ends lost 5 bases and 8 bases, in that order; junction bases with no gene match: 7. In nucleotides, the CDR3 is TGTGCCAGCAGCCAAGGGACTAGCGGGGGGAGGAAGCAGTACTTC. Residues: CASSQGTSGGRKQYF.

This clone was seen just once. This chain uses TRBV7-2 with TRBJ1-2, with TRBD1 matching 8 bases. With 0 bases clipped from V and 0 bases from J, the junction kept 0 bases outside the gene matches. CDR3 length equals 15 residues. Germline CDR1 reads SGHTA; CDR2 reads FQGNSA. The CDR3 sequence is CASSLAQGANYGYTF. CDR3 nucleotides: TGTGCCAGCAGCTTAGCACAGGGGGCTAACTATGGCTACACCTTC. Looking up the rest from reference TRBV7-2 and TRBJ1-2 gives the full variable domain: GAGVSQSPSNKVTEKGKDVELRCDPISGHTALYWYRQSLGQGLEFLIYFQGNSAPDKSGLPSDRFSAERTGGSVSTLTIQRTQQEDSAVYLCASSLAQGANYGYTFGSGTRLTVV.

This clone counts as medium-sized. V and J are TRBV6-6 and TRBJ2-7; 11 bases agree with TRBD2. The CDR3 totals 16 residues. CDR1 and CDR2 (germline): MNHNY, SVGAGI (reference sequence). V lost 6 bases and J lost 4; bases outside the gene matches: 11. Written as DNA, the CDR3 is TGTGCCAGCAGCGCCGTCACCGGGACTAGCGGTTACGAGCAGTACTTC. Translating it yields CASSAVTGTSGYEQYF.

The chain links TRBV4-3 to TRBJ1-2; D is possibly TRBD1 (6 bases). The CDR3 has 15 amino acids. The germline gives CDR1 LGHNA, CDR2 YSLEER. V lost 1 base to trimming and J lost 1 base, with 10 bases between them. CDR3 in amino acids: CASSQGTQGNYGYTF. The CDR3 DNA reads TGCGCCAGCAGCCAAGGTACACAGGGTAACTATGGCTACACCTTC.

As to this clone: This may be a read error: a much more frequent sequence differs by one nucleotide. The V call is TRBV6-1, the J call TRBJ1-2; the D gene is possibly TRBD1 (6 bases). This CDR3 has 16 residues. The germline CDR1 and CDR2 sequences are MNHNS and SASEGT. With 4 bases removed from V and 6 bases from J, the gap between germline ends came to 21 bases. CDR3 in amino acids: CASSVPPIDRINGYTF. In DNA, the CDR3 is TGTGCCAGCAGTGTCCCCCCTATTGACAGGATTAATGGCTACACCTTC.

Details on this clone: The junction departs from germline at one end; a sequencing error may be responsible. The chain combines TRBV7-2 with TRBJ1-2, with 8 bases matching TRBD1. Germline loops: CDR1 SGHTA, CDR2 FQGNSA. This CDR3 is built from 15 residues. CDR3 nucleotides: TGTGCCGGCAGCTTACCGGGACAGGAGCCCTATGGCTACACCTTC. It is translated as CAGSLPGQEPYGYTF.